Shown below are 13 T cell receptor beta chains from a single sample sequenced in a study of human T cells and chemical hapten exposure. TCRdb analysed the RACE reads with MiXCR anew, one entry per CDR3 protein. The sample lists about 260,000 distinct CDR3 sequences, about 9.4% occurring once. Time point indicated: pre-sensitization, week 0. The treatment is: therapeutic diphenylcyclopropenone sensitization with weekly scalp DPC. Sequencing was performed on whole blood, taken in connection with sensitization to the hapten diphenylcyclopropenone (DPC). The receptor source for this set is a woman aged 40 to 50 with alopecia areata. Some clones in this sample may be carry-over from other donors' samples.

Ten or more counts support this clonotype. The chain carries TRBV12-3 or TRBV12-4 and TRBJ1-1; D might be TRBD1 (6 bases). Trimming left V 7 bases short and J 11 bases short, with 20 bases between. The CDR3 is made up of 13 amino acids. CDR3 nucleotide sequence: TGTGCCAGCACCCTGGGGGGCGCGACAGACGCTTTCTTT. Protein product: CASTLGGATDAFF.

This clonotype has ten or more counts. The rearrangement joins TRBV28 to TRBJ1-4, with D possibly being TRBD1 (5 bases). V was pared by 2 bases and J by 8 bases, with 12 bases between. CDR3 length: 14 amino acids. CDR1 is MDHEN and CDR2 is SYDVKM in the germline V gene. The CDR3 DNA reads as TGTGCCAGCAGTTTAGTACAGGCGGGGGAAAAACTGTTTTTT. Protein product: CASSLVQAGEKLFF.

This clonotype appeared many times. This chain joins TRBV5-1 and TRBJ1-2; 11 bases fit TRBD1. After removal of 1 base from V and 8 bases from J, the junction contained 10 bases not matched to a gene. The CDR3 length is 16 residues. Germline CDR1 and CDR2: SGHRS and YFSETQ. As DNA, the CDR3 is TGCGCCAGCAGCTTGAGGACAGGGGGCGCTTTCGACGGCTACACCTTC. Amino acids: CASSLRTGGAFDGYTF.

The J gene is TRBJ1-5, the V gene TRBV20-1; TRBD1 agrees at 9 bases. This CDR3 contains 14 residues. With 0 bases clipped from V and 4 bases from J, the junction kept 1 base outside the gene matches. The germline V gene has CDR1 DFQATT and CDR2 SNEGSKA (reference sequence). This CDR3 is CSARDGTGNQPQHF. CDR3 DNA sequence: TGCAGTGCTAGAGACGGGACAGGGAATCAGCCCCAGCATTTT.

This chain connects TRBV6-6 to TRBJ2-1; D is ambiguous. V was shortened by 7 bases and J by 12 bases, with 19 bases between the two germline ends. Germline loops: CDR1 MNHNY, CDR2 SVGAGI (reference sequence). This CDR3 is built from 13 residues. The CDR3 reads CASTPAPQSGQFF. CDR3 sequence (DNA): TGTGCCAGCACTCCCGCCCCCCAATCGGGGCAGTTCTTC.

The chain couples TRBV2 to TRBJ2-1; D is unclear. The CDR3 totals 13 residues. The V end was cut by 1 base, the J end by 6 bases, with 7 bases between. The germline V gene encodes CDR1 SNHLY and CDR2 FYNNEI. DNA for the CDR3: TGTGCCAGCAGTGAAGGGCCGTCCAATGAGCAGTTCTTC. Amino acids: CASSEGPSNEQFF.

The chain recombines TRBV9 with TRBJ2-3; unclear D gene. Looked up from germline, CDR1 is SGDLS and CDR2 is YYNGEE. V lost 0 bases and J 2 bases, leaving 13 bases between the germline ends. This CDR3 spans 16 amino acids. CDR3 amino acids: CASSVASGRVTDTQYF. The CDR3 DNA is TGTGCCAGCAGCGTAGCATCCGGACGTGTCACAGATACGCAGTATTTT.

This clonotype was detected a few times. This chain links TRBV3-1 with TRBJ2-3; no clear D gene. The germline CDR1 and CDR2 sequences are LGHDT and YNNKEL (reference sequence). The CDR3 extends over 14 amino acids. V lost 1 base and J 4 bases, leaving 9 bases between the germline ends. CDR3 residues: CASSQVATPDTQYF. CDR3 in DNA: TGTGCCAGCAGCCAAGTGGCCACCCCAGATACGCAGTATTTT.

The rearrangement links TRBV7-2 to TRBJ2-4; weak D call: TRBD1 (6 bases). V gave up 5 bases and J gave up 5 bases, with 10 bases separating them. CDR3 length equals 13 residues. In germline, CDR1 is SGHTA, CDR2 FQGNSA. CDR3 residues: CASSTGHQNIQYF. In DNA form, the CDR3 reads TGTGCCAGCAGCACGGGACACCAAAACATTCAGTACTTC.

This clonotype was seen at least ten times. This rearrangement joins TRBV28 to TRBJ1-4; 9 bases line up with TRBD1. The germline V gene encodes CDR1 MDHEN and CDR2 SYDVKM. This CDR3 has 14 amino acids. The trim removed 6 bases at V and 6 bases at J, leaving 5 bases unmatched. This CDR3 reads CASSPGTGHEKLFF. CDR3 DNA sequence: TGTGCCAGCAGCCCCGGGACAGGGCATGAAAAACTGTTTTTT.

The table lists this clonotype with many counts. V and J are TRBV7-2 and TRBJ2-2; a possible D gene is TRBD2 (5 bases). Trimming took 5 bases from V and 4 from J, leaving 17 bases between them. The CDR3 extends over 16 amino acids. Germline lookup yields CDR1 SGHTA and CDR2 FQGNSA. The CDR3 here is CASSPRPLAGTGELFF. The CDR3, as DNA: TGTGCCAGCAGCCCAAGGCCCCTCGCGGGCACCGGGGAGCTGTTTTTT.

This clonotype was observed a handful of times. This chain uses TRBV25-1 with TRBJ2-5; D may be TRBD1 or TRBD2 (5 bases each). Germline V gives CDR1 MGHDK, CDR2 SYGVNS. The CDR3 sequence is 15 residues long. Between the trimmed V and J ends, which lost 6 bases and 1 base, there was a span of 15 bases. In nucleotides, the CDR3 is TGTGCCAGCAGAAACTCCGGGGCGTTCCAAGAGACCCAGTACTTC. Protein product: CASRNSGAFQETQYF.

This clonotype occurred once. A junction boundary mismatches the germline segment, possibly from a read error. The genes are TRBV2 and TRBJ1-4, with 9 bases that match TRBD1. The CDR3 extends over 16 amino acids. Germline V gives CDR1 SNHLY, CDR2 FYNNEI. The CDR3 DNA sequence: TGTGTCAGCAGTGAAGGCCACGGGACAGGGTCTGAAAAACTGTTTTTT. It yields the protein CVSSEGHGTGSEKLFF.